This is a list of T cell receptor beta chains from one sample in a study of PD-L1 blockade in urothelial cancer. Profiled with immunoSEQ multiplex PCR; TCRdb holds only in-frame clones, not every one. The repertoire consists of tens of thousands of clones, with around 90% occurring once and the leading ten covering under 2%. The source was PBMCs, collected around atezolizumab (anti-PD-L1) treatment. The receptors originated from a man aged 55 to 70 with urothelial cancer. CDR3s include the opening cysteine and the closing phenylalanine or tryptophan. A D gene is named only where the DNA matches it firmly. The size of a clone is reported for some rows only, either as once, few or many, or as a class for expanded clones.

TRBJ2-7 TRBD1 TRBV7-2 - TGTGCCAGCGGCCGGGGACAGGGGTTTTCCTACGAGCAGTACTTC CASGRGQGFSYEQYF
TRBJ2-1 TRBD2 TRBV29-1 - TGCAGCGCAGGACTAGCGGGAGCGGGCGAGCAGTTCTTC CSAGLAGAGEQFF
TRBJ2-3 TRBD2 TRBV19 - TGTGCCAGCCAACTAACTAGCGGGGCCACAGATACGCAGTATTTT CASQLTSGATDTQYF
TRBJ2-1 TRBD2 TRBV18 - TGTGCCAGCTCGTCCGGGACTAGCGGGCTCAATGAGCAGTTCTTC CASSSGTSGLNEQFF
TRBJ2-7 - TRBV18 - TGTGCCAGCTCACCGAGGGACTCCTCCTACGAGCAGTACTTC CASSPRDSSYEQYF
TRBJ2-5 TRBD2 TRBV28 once TGTGCCAGCAGGCGGGGACTAGCGGTACTCCAAGAGACCCAGTACTTC CASRRGLAVLQETQYF
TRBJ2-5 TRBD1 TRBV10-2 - TGCGCCAGCAGTGAGTCCGGGACAGGGGACCCTAAACAAGAGACCCAGTACTTC CASSESGTGDPKQETQYF
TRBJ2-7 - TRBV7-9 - TGTGCCAGCAGCCCACAGGGTCTTGGGGGGGATCAGTACTTC CASSPQGLGGDQYF
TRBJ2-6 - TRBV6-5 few TGTGCCAGCAGTTACTCGGCCAGGGCTGGGGCCAACGTCCTGACTTTC CASSYSARAGANVLTF
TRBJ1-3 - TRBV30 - TGTGCCTGGAGTGTATTTGCGTACTCTGGAAACACCATATATTTT CAWSVFAYSGNTIYF
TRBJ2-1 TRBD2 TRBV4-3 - TGCGCCAGCAGCCGAAATAGCGGGGGGGGAAGCTCCTACAATGAGCAGTTCTTC CASSRNSGGGSSYNEQFF
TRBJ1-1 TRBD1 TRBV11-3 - TGTGCCAGCAGCTTAGGGACAGGGCCGGGAACTGAAGCTTTCTTT CASSLGTGPGTEAFF
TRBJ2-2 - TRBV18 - TGTGCCAGCTCACCACTGAGTCCCGGGGAGCTGTTTTTT CASSPLSPGELFF
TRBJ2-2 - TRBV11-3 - TGTGCCAGCAGCTCGCCGGCCGGGGAGCTGTTTTTT CASSSPAGELFF
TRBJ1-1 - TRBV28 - TGTGCCAGCAGCCCCGAGTTCACTAACACTGAAGCTTTCTTT CASSPEFTNTEAFF
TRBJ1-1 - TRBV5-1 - TGCGCCAGCAGCTTGGGGGCTCGGGGGAACACTGAAGCTTTCTTT CASSLGARGNTEAFF
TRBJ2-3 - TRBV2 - TGTGCCAGCAGTGATTTTTTCGGGAGCACAGATACGCAGTATTTT CASSDFFGSTDTQYF
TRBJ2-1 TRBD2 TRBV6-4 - TGTGCCAGCAGTCCGGGACTAGCGGGACGGGAGCAGTTCTTC CASSPGLAGREQFF
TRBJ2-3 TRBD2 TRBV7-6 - TGTGCCAGCAGCTTAGGGATACTAGCGGGGGCTGGTGATACGCAGTATTTT CASSLGILAGAGDTQYF
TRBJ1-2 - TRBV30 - TGTGCCTGGAGTGCCGCCAGGGGTTTCTATGGCTACACCTTC CAWSAARGFYGYTF
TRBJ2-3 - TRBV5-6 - TGTGCCAGCAGCCCCAACCCCCACCCGGTGGCAGATACGCAGTATTTT CASSPNPHPVADTQYF
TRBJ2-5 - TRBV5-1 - TGCGCCACCAGACAGCCGTCCCAAGAGACCCAGTACTTC CATRQPSQETQYF
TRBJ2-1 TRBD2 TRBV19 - TGTGCCAGTAGGCATATCGGGACTAAGGATGAGCAGTTCTTC CASRHIGTKDEQFF
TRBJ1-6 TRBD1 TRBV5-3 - TGTGCCAGAAGCAAACAGGGGATCTCCTATAATTCACCCCTCCACTTT CARSKQGISYNSPLHF
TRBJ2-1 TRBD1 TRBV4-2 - TGTGCCAGCAGCCAGGGACAGGGGGCATATGAGCAGTTCTTC CASSQGQGAYEQFF
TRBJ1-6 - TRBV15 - TGTGCCACCAGCAGAGATCTGGAGGCACCCCTCCACTTT CATSRDLEAPLHF
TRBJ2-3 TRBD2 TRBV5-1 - TGCGCCAGCAGCTCCGGGACTATTGAGGTTGGAGATACGCAGTATTTT CASSSGTIEVGDTQYF
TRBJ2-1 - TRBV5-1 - TGCGCCAGCAGCTTGGAAACGGGGGTAAATGAGCAGTTCTTC CASSLETGVNEQFF
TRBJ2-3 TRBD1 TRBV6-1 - TGTGCCAGCATACAGGGGGCGCAGGGCACAGATACGCAGTATTTT CASIQGAQGTDTQYF
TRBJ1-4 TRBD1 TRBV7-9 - TGTGCCAGTGCGGGACAGCCAACAACTAATGAAAAACTGTTTTTT CASAGQPTTNEKLFF
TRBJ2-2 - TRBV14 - TGTGCCAGCAGCCAAGCAGGGTCGACCGGGGAGCTGTTTTTT CASSQAGSTGELFF
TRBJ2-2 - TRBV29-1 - TGCAGCGTTCCAGGTGCAGCCGCGAACACCGGGGAGCTGTTTTTT CSVPGAAANTGELFF
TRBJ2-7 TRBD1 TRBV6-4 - TGTGCCAGCAGTGGAGCCGGGACAGGGACATACGAGCAGTACTTC CASSGAGTGTYEQYF
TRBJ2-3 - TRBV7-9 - TGTGCCAGCAGCCTCGCCGGGGGAGATACGCAGTATTTT CASSLAGGDTQYF
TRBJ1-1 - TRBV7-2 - TGTGCCAGCAGCTTAGCGGAGACGATCGAAGCTTTCTTT CASSLAETIEAFF
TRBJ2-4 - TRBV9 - TGTGCCAGCAGCGTAGGCGTTGGGGGCAACATTCAGTACTTC CASSVGVGGNIQYF
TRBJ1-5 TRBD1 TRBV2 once TGTGCCAGCAGAACGACAGGGGCGGCCAAATATAGCAATCAGCCCCAGCATTTT CASRTTGAAKYSNQPQHF
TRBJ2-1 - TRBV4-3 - TGCGCCAGCAGCCAAGGGAGGGCCCTAGGGAATGAGCAGTTCTTC CASSQGRALGNEQFF
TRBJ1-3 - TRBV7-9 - TGTGCCAGCAGCTTAGCTTGGGGGGCTGGAAACACCATATATTTT CASSLAWGAGNTIYF
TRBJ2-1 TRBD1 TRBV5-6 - TGTGCCAGCAGCTACGACAGGGTCGTCTACAATGAGCAGTTCTTC CASSYDRVVYNEQFF
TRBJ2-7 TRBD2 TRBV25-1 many TGTGCCAGCAGTGAAGGAAGACTAGCGGGGGGTCCAGGGGTGGAGCAGTACTTC CASSEGRLAGGPGVEQYF
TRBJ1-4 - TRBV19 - TGTGCCAGCAGCAGGGGAAGGGAAAAACTGTTTTTT CASSRGREKLFF
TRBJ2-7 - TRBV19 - TGTGCCAGTAGTATCTTAGGAGGGCGCGGCATCTCCTACGAGCAGTACTTC CASSILGGRGISYEQYF